This TCR beta chain originates from a study of OX40 agonist ivuxolimab in advanced cancers. Broadly, across the study: Ivuxolimab was a fully human IgG2 agonistic monoclonal antibody targeting the costimulatory receptor OX40 (CD134). Partial responses occurred in three dose-escalation patients: two with cutaneous melanoma and one with hepatocellular carcinoma. The purpose of peripheral TCRbeta sequencing was to test whether ivuxolimab changed TCR sequence diversity and led to clonal T-cell expansion. The monotherapy dose-escalation portion (N ≈ 52 patients) of the phase I ivuxolimab trial is reported in the paper. In the dose-escalation cohort, about four fifths of patients were male, and the mean age was approximately 60 years with a range of roughly 20 to 80. Patients were allowed to have had prior anti-PD-1, anti-PD-L1 or anti-CTLA-4 therapy, and 40% of the dose-escalation patients had been treated with checkpoint inhibitors. Intravenous ivuxolimab was administered to patients every 2 weeks at six dose levels: 0.01, 0.1, 0.3, 1.5, 3 and 10 mg/kg. Among the roughly 50 dose-escalation patients, about 20 had hepatocellular carcinoma, 15 or so melanoma, 9 renal cell carcinoma and 9 head and neck cancer. The investigation overall reported the following: Clonal expansion of both CD4+ and CD8+ blood T cells was observed from baseline to week 6 at doses 0.1 to 3.0 mg/kg. Low levels of normalized T-cell clonal expansion were also seen in some nonresponding patients. The antigen specificity of the clonally expanded peripheral T cells was not determined. After ivuxolimab, expanded clones were on average more numerous among CD8+ T cells than among CD4+ T cells. In partial responders in the 0.1-3.0 mg/kg groups, normalized peripheral clonal expansion was found to be among the lowest, especially among CD8+ T cells.

On this clone itself: Its target antigen remains unknown. Base-call qualities are not available, and no considerably larger clone is one nucleotide away.

From the germline V gene, CDR1 is SGDLS and CDR2 is YYNGEE. Including the terminal cysteine and phenylalanine, the CDR3 comprises 14 residues. Just the 42-base CDR3 DNA is kept, in frame starting at base 1. V lost 0 bases and J lost 2 bases; the stretch between them is 8 bases long. Genomic DNA was isolated from the sorted cells so that the TCRbeta CDR3 region could be sequenced. The immunoSEQ Assay was used for sequencing of TCRbeta CDR3 regions. This immuneACCESS table, as held by TCRdb, lists in-frame sequences with V and J called but not all clones. Of the missing ones, under half trace to an unresolved V gene in checked studies; the others have no known cause. Here the sample has approximately 50,000 clones; 70% to 90% occur a single time. Roughly 13% of the sample rests with the top ten. Patients with autoimmune disease history or receiving systemic immunosuppression were excluded from the trial. Peripheral blood for TCR sequencing was collected from all dose cohorts at baseline, on cycle 4 day 1, and on cycle 7 day 1. Samples came from an open-label, multicenter, first-in-human phase I dose-escalation trial of ivuxolimab. Adults with locally advanced or metastatic melanoma, renal cell carcinoma, hepatocellular carcinoma or head and neck squamous cell carcinoma were enrolled in the trial. Before TCR sequencing, CD4+ T cells and CD8+ T cells were sorted from peripheral blood as separate populations.

The sequence was collected from an adult with an advanced solid tumor such as melanoma, head and neck, liver or kidney cancer. The V and J segments used are TRBV9 and TRBJ1-2, with the D gene not confidently named. Material: CD4+ or CD8+ T cells sorted from blood, obtained in a trial of the OX40 agonist ivuxolimab. The CDR3 loop reads CASSVDQRNYGYTF. The nucleotide sequence reads as follows: TGTGCCAGCAGCGTAGATCAGAGAAACTATGGCTACACCTTC.